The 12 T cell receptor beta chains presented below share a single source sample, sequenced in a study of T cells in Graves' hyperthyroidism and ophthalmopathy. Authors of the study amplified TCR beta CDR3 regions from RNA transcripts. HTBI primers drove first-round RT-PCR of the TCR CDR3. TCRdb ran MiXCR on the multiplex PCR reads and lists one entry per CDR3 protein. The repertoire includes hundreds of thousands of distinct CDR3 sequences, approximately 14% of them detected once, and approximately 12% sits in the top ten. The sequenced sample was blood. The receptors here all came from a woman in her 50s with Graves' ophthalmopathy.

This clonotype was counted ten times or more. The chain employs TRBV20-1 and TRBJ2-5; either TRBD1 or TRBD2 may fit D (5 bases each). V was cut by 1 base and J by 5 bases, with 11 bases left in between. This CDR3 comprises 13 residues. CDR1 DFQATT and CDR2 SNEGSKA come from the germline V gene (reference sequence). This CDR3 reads CSARVRGRETQYF. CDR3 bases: TGCAGTGCTAGAGTGAGGGGCCGTGAGACCCAGTACTTC.

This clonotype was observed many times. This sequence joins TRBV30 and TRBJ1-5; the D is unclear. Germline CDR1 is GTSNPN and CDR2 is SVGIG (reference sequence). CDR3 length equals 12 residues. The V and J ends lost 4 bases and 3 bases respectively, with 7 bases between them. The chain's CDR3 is CAWNGDNQPQHF. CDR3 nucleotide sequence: TGTGCCTGGAACGGGGACAATCAGCCCCAGCATTTT.

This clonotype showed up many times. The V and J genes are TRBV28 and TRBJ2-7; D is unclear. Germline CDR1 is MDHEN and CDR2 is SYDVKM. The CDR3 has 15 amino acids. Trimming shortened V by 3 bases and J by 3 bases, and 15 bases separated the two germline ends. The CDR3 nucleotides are TGTGCCAGCAGTTTTTTGGTAGCTGGACGCTACGAGCAGTACTTC. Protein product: CASSFLVAGRYEQYF. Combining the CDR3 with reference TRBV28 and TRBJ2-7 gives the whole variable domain DVKVTQSSRYLVKRTGEKVFLECVQDMDHENMFWYRQDPGLGLRLIYFSYDVKMKEKGDIPEGYSVSREKKERFSLILESASTNQTSMYLCASSFLVAGRYEQYFGPGTRLTVT.

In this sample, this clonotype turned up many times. This CDR3 is CASSLSFGTSGISYEQYF. The CDR3 nucleotides read TGTGCCAGCAGCTTATCGTTTGGGACTAGCGGGATATCATACGAGCAGTACTTC. The chain couples TRBV11-2 to TRBJ2-7, with TRBD2 identical over 13 bases. Germline CDR1 reads SGHAT; CDR2 reads FQNNGV. This CDR3 is built from 18 residues. V was pared by 2 bases and J by 4 bases, with 11 bases of the junction left unmatched.

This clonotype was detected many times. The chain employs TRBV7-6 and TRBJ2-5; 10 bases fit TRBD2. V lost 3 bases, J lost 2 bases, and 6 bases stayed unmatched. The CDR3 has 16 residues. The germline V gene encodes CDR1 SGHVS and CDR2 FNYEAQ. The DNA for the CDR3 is TGTGCCAGCAGCTTCTTAGCGGGAGGAGGTCAAGAGACCCAGTACTTC. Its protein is CASSFLAGGGQETQYF.

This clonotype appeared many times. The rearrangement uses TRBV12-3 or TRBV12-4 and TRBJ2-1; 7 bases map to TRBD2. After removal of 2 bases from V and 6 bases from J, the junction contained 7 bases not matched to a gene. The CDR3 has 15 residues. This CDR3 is CASSLQAGFGNEQFF. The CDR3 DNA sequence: TGTGCCAGCAGTTTACAAGCGGGATTCGGCAATGAGCAGTTCTTC.

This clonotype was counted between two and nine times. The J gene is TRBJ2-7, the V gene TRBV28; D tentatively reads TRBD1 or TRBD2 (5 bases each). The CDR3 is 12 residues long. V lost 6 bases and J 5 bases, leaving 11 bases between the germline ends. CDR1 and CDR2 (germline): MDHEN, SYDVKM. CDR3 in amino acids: CASSLGDHEQYF. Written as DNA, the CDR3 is TGTGCCAGCAGCCTAGGGGACCACGAGCAGTACTTC. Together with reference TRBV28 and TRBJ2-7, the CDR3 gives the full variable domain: DVKVTQSSRYLVKRTGEKVFLECVQDMDHENMFWYRQDPGLGLRLIYFSYDVKMKEKGDIPEGYSVSREKKERFSLILESASTNQTSMYLCASSLGDHEQYFGPGTRLTVT.

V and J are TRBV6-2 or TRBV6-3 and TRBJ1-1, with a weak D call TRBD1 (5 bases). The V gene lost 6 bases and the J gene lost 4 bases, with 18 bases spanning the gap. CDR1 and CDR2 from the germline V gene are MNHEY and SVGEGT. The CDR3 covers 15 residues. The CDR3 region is CASSGPGRGRTEAFF. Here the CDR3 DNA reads TGTGCCAGCAGCGGTCCGGGACGGGGACGCACTGAAGCTTTCTTT.

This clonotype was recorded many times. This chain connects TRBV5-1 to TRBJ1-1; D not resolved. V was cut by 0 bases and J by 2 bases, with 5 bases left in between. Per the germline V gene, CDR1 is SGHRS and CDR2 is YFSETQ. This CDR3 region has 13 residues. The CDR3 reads CASSLASNTEAFF. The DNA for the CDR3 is TGCGCCAGCAGCTTGGCCTCCAACACTGAAGCTTTCTTT.

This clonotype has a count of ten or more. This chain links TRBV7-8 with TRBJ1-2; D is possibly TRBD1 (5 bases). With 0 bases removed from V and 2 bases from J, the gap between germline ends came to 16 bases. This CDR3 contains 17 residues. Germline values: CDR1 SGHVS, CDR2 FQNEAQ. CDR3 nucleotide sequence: TGTGCCAGCAGCTTAGCGAGAGGTCTCAGGGTCAACTATGGCTACACCTTC. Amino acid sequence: CASSLARGLRVNYGYTF.

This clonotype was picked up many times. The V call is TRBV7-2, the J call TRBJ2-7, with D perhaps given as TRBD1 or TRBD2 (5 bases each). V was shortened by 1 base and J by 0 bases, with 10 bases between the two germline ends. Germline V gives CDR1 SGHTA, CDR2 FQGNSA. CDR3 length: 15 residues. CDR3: CASSLGVGTSYEQYF. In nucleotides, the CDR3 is TGTGCCAGCAGCTTAGGGGTGGGGACCTCCTACGAGCAGTACTTC.

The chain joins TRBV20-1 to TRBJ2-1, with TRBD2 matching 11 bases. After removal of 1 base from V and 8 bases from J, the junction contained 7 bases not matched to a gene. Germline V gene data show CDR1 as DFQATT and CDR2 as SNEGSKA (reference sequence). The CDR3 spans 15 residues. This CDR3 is CSARGTSGSWDEQFF. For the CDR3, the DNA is TGCAGTGCTAGAGGAACTAGCGGGAGTTGGGATGAGCAGTTCTTC.